The next 8 T cell receptor beta chains were all read from a single sample in a study of T cells in Graves' hyperthyroidism and ophthalmopathy. TCR beta CDR3 regions were amplified from RNA transcripts. A first-round RT-PCR of the TCR CDR3 used the HTBI primer set. TCRdb analysed the multiplex PCR reads with MiXCR anew, one entry per CDR3 protein. The sample comprises 600,000 to 800,000 distinct CDR3 sequences, approximately 40% of which are singletons, and more than 25% rests with the top ten. Specimen: blood. These receptors were taken from a woman in her 40s with Graves' hyperthyroidism.

This chain joins TRBV10-3 and TRBJ1-5; a weak D match, TRBD1 (5 bases). Germline V lookup: CDR1 ENHRY, CDR2 SYGVKD. The CDR3 covers 15 residues. With 2 bases removed from V and 6 bases from J, the gap between germline ends came to 14 bases. CDR3 bases: TGTGCCATCAGTGAGGCCGGGACGAACGGTCAGCCCCAGCATTTT. This codes for CAISEAGTNGQPQHF.

Details on this clonotype: This may stem from a read error, because a much larger clone lies one nucleotide away. V gene TRBV10-1 combines with J gene TRBJ2-2; TRBD1 agrees at 9 bases. The CDR3 length is 17 residues. Germline values: CDR1 WNHNN, CDR2 SYGVQD (reference sequence). The CDR3 region has the DNA TGCGCCAGCAGTGAGATCGGGACAGGGAGACACACCGGGGAGCTGCTTTTT. Translation: CASSEIGTGRHTGELLF.

This clonotype was recorded a few times. The chain recombines TRBV7-2 with TRBJ1-3; TRBD1 might be the D (6 bases). Trimming removed 5 bases from V and 2 bases from J, with 16 bases in between. Looked up from germline, CDR1 is SGHTA and CDR2 is FQGNSA. The CDR3 has 16 amino acids. CDR3 DNA: TGTGCCAGCAGCCCAAGATGGGGGCAGGCTGGAAACACCATATATTTT. Amino acids: CASSPRWGQAGNTIYF.

This clonotype has a handful of counts. The chain joins TRBV7-9 to TRBJ2-7, with 9 bases lining up with TRBD1. CDR3 length: 15 amino acids. Germline CDR1 and CDR2: SEHNR and FQNEAQ (reference sequence). Unmatched junction bases numbered 11, after V lost 6 bases and J lost 5 bases. CDR3 in amino acids: CASSRDRDSLNEQYF. CDR3 DNA sequence: TGTGCCAGCAGTCGGGACAGGGATAGTTTGAACGAGCAGTACTTC. The variable domain in full, with the rest retrieved from reference TRBV7-9 and TRBJ2-7, is DTGVSQNPRHKITKRGQNVTFRCDPISEHNRLYWYRQTLGQGPEFLTYFQNEAQLEKSRLLSDRFSAERPKGSFSTLEIQRTEQGDSAMYLCASSRDRDSLNEQYFGPGTRLTVT.

This clonotype was detected ten times or more. The J gene is TRBJ2-7, the V gene TRBV7-9; 9 nucleotides agree with TRBD1. CDR1 and CDR2 (germline): SEHNR, FQNEAQ (reference sequence). The CDR3 length is 14 residues. V was pared by 4 bases and J by 5 bases, with 6 bases of the junction left unmatched. Written as DNA, the CDR3 is TGTGCCAGCAGCTACCGGGACAGGGCCCACGAGCAGTACTTC. Amino acid sequence: CASSYRDRAHEQYF.

The chain is built from TRBV20-1 and TRBJ1-1; 8 bases match TRBD1. Germline CDR1 DFQATT, CDR2 SNEGSKA (reference sequence). Germline trimming cut 1 base from V and 4 bases from J; bases unmatched to any gene: 11. The CDR3 is made up of 16 amino acids. The CDR3 region is CSARVWGRGHGTEAFF. CDR3 nucleotides: TGCAGTGCTAGAGTTTGGGGCAGGGGGCATGGCACTGAAGCTTTCTTT.

This CDR3 is CSGHIGLAGKETQYF. DNA for the CDR3: TGCAGCGGCCATATCGGACTAGCGGGGAAAGAGACCCAGTACTTC. The chain combines TRBV20-1 with TRBJ2-5, with TRBD2 matching over 12 bases. Germline CDR1 and CDR2: DFQATT and SNEGSKA (reference sequence). CDR3 length: 15 amino acids.

V usage is TRBV10-3 and J usage is TRBJ2-4; the D call may be TRBD1 or TRBD2 (7 bases each). Germline-derived CDR1 and CDR2 are ENHRY and SYGVKD. This CDR3 is built from 15 residues. V was shortened by 6 bases and J by 0 bases, with 12 bases between the two germline ends. The CDR3 DNA sequence: TGTGCCATCAGCCAGGGGGGGGTAGCCAAAAACATTCAGTACTTC. Its protein product is CAISQGGVAKNIQYF.